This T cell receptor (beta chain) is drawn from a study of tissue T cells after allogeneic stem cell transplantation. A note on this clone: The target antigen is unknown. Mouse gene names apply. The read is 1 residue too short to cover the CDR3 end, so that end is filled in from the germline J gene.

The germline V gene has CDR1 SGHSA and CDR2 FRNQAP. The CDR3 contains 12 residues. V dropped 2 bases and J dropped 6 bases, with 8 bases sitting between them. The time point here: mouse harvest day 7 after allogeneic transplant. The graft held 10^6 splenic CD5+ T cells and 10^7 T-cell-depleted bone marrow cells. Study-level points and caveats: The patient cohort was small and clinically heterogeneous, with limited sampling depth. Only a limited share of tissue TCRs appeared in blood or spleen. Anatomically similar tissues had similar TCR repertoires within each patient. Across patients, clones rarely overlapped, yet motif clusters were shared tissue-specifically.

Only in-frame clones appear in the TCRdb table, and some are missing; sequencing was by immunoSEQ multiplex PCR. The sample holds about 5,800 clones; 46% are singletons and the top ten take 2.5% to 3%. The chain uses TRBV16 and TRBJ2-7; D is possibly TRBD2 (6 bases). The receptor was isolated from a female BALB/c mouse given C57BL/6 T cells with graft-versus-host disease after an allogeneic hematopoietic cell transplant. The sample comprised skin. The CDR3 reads CASSLSGGEQYF. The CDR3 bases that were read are TGTGCAAGCAGCTTATCGGGGGGTGAACAGTAC.